This T cell receptor (beta chain) stems from a study of regulatory T cells in long-lasting Graves disease. In building TCR beta libraries, iRepertoire HTBI primers were used together with Arm-PCR of CDR3 regions. Per the original methods: Samples revealed 62 TRBV and roughly 15 TRBJ segments. TCRdb used MiXCR to reprocess the multiplex PCR reads, holding one entry per CDR3 protein. TCRdb, rather than the study authors, made the V and J calls. The repertoire has about 340,000 distinct CDR3 sequences, around a fifth of them found once; the top ten carry about 29%. Notes on this clonotype: The antigen remains unidentified.

Study-wide findings and caveats: The sample size was small, and this may have reduced accuracy. Persistent disease preferred TRBV28, TRBJ1-2 and TRBJ2-5; new disease, TRBV20-1 and TRBJ2-1. Newly diagnosed Graves' patients had higher TCR diversity than persistent ones.

CDR1 and CDR2 (germline): SQVTM, ANQGSEA. The length of the CDR3 is 15 residues. The ends lost 5 bases at V and 5 bases at J; junction bases unmatched: 9. As to time point: persistent/refractory GD, antithyroid drugs over 5 years with positive TRAb. RNA isolated from PBMCs was used to make the TCR library. Sequenced material: peripheral blood mononuclear cells (PBMCs), taken when the disease was refractory, from a patient treated with antithyroid drugs. This clonotype was obtained from a female donor with Graves disease. The rearrangement uses TRBV29-1 and TRBJ2-7, with 13 bases matching TRBD2. The CDR3 here is CSVLSGLAGVHEQYF. The CDR3, as DNA: TGCAGCGTTCTTTCCGGACTAGCGGGAGTACACGAGCAGTACTTC.